These 28 T cell receptor beta chains originate from one sample sequenced in a study of T cells in localized non-small cell lung cancer. Generated by immunoSEQ multiplex PCR, the TCRdb table keeps only in-frame clones and is missing some. The table has some 25,000 clones, approximately 92% seen once. Source: peripheral blood, taken before any cancer treatment. Every receptor here comes from a man aged 40 to 70 with stage III squamous cell lung carcinoma.

This sequence joins TRBV7-2 and TRBJ2-7, with TRBD1 matching 7 bases. Germline CDR1 reads SGHTA; CDR2 reads FQGNSA. CDR3 length: 16 amino acids. With V trimmed by 5 bases and J by 1 base, 11 bases remained unmatched. The CDR3 is CASSPTPDRRSYEQYF. The CDR3 DNA reads TGTGCCAGCAGCCCCACCCCGGACAGGAGATCCTACGAGCAGTACTTC.

The rearrangement uses TRBV7-3 and TRBJ2-1; weak D call: TRBD2 (8 bases). Trimming left V 0 bases short and J 8 bases short, with 17 bases between. This CDR3 has 16 amino acids. CDR1 and CDR2 (germline): SGHTA, FQGTGA. The CDR3 protein is CASSLTSGIDRDEQFF. Written as DNA, the CDR3 is TGTGCCAGCAGCTTAACTAGCGGGATAGACAGGGATGAGCAGTTCTTC.

This clone was found a few times. The chain links TRBV7-9 to TRBJ2-2; D remains unclear. CDR3 size: 11 residues. Per the germline V gene, CDR1 is SEHNR and CDR2 is FQNEAQ (reference sequence). Deletions cut 3 bases from V and 8 bases from J, with 4 bases between. Here the CDR3 reads CASSFGGELFF. In nucleotides, the CDR3 is TGTGCCAGCAGCTTCGGTGGGGAGCTGTTTTTT. The full variable domain, rest sourced from reference TRBV7-9 and TRBJ2-2, is DTGVSQNPRHKITKRGQNVTFRCDPISEHNRLYWYRQTLGQGPEFLTYFQNEAQLEKSRLLSDRFSAERPKGSFSTLEIQRTEQGDSAMYLCASSFGGELFFGEGSRLTVL.

The chain carries TRBV9 and TRBJ1-3; 7 nucleotides align to TRBD1. There are 14 residues in the CDR3. Germline V gives CDR1 SGDLS, CDR2 YYNGEE. V trimming: 3 bases; J trimming: 4 bases; junction bases outside the gene matches: 4. The CDR3 DNA is TGTGCCAGCAGCGAGGGGGCAGGAGGAAACACCATATATTTT. Translation gives CASSEGAGGNTIYF. Using reference TRBV9 and TRBJ1-3 for the parts outside the CDR3, the full variable domain is DSGVTQTPKHLITATGQRVTLRCSPRSGDLSVYWYQQSLDQGLQFLIQYYNGEERAKGNILERFSAQQFPDLHSELNLSSLELGDSALYFCASSEGAGGNTIYFGEGSWLTVV.

The chain links TRBV2 to TRBJ2-1; the D gene is possibly TRBD2 (6 bases). The CDR3 runs to 14 residues. V was cut by 5 bases and J by 4 bases, with 12 bases left in between. Germline V gene lookup returns CDR1 SNHLY and CDR2 FYNNEI. The CDR3 spells CASSPRDLYNEQFF. Written as DNA, the CDR3 is TGTGCCAGCAGTCCCCGGGACTTATACAATGAGCAGTTCTTC.

The chain joins TRBV5-1 to TRBJ2-7; TRBD1 matches at 7 bases. This CDR3 is 14 amino acids long. V dropped 0 bases and J dropped 6; count of bases not matched to a gene: 6. CDR1 is SGHRS and CDR2 is YFSETQ in the germline V gene. The CDR3 loop reads CASSLALTGTEQYF. For the CDR3, the DNA is TGCGCCAGCAGCTTGGCGTTGACAGGGACCGAGCAGTACTTC. The whole variable domain, remainder taken from reference TRBV5-1 and TRBJ2-7, is KAGVTQTPRYLIKTRGQQVTLSCSPISGHRSVSWYQQTPGQGLQFLFEYFSETQRNKGNFPGRFSGRQFSNSRSEMNVSTLELGDSALYLCASSLALTGTEQYFGPGTRLTVT.

The chain employs TRBV18 and TRBJ2-3; D is ambiguous. Trimming left V 7 bases short and J 1 base short, with 9 bases between. The germline gives CDR1 KGHSH, CDR2 LQKENI. The CDR3 loop spans 13 amino acids. CDR3 sequence (DNA): TGTGCCAGCTATAAGGGCGGCACAGATACGCAGTATTTT. Translating it yields CASYKGGTDTQYF.

V gene TRBV6-6 combines with J gene TRBJ1-3; D gene unclear. The germline V gene encodes CDR1 MNHNY and CDR2 SVGAGI (reference sequence). V was pared by 9 bases and J by 0 bases, with 12 bases between. The CDR3 sequence is 14 residues long. The CDR3 here is CASLAASSGNTIYF. The DNA of the CDR3 is TGTGCCAGTCTAGCGGCGAGCTCTGGAAACACCATATATTTT.

V is TRBV6-5 and J is TRBJ2-5, with TRBD2 identical over 12 bases. The germline CDR1 and CDR2 sequences are MNHEY and SVGAGI. V shed 6 bases and J 6 bases; nucleotides not matched to a gene: 8. The CDR3 consists of 15 residues. The CDR3 DNA sequence: TGTGCCAGCAGCCGAGGACTAGCGGGGCTACAGACCCAGTACTTC. Amino acids: CASSRGLAGLQTQYF.

CDR3 nucleotides: TGTGCCAGCAGCTTAGCGGCAGGTTCCCATTACGAGCAGTACTTC. Amino acids: CASSLAAGSHYEQYF. V is TRBV7-8 and J is TRBJ2-7; no clear D. From germline, CDR1 is SGHVS and CDR2 FQNEAQ. V was cut by 0 bases and J by 4 bases, with 13 bases left in between. The CDR3 is 15 residues long.

The chain joins TRBV7-2 to TRBJ1-1, with D possibly being TRBD1 (5 bases). This CDR3 is 15 amino acids long. Per the germline V gene, CDR1 is SGHTA and CDR2 is FQGNSA. The V and J ends lost 4 bases and 6 bases respectively, with 18 bases between them. CDR3 nucleotides: TGTGCCAGCAGCTCGAGGATGGGGCGAACAGCTGAAGCTTTCTTT. Translating it yields CASSSRMGRTAEAFF.

Written as DNA, the CDR3 is TGTGCCAGCAGGCGATTGACAGGAAGGAGCTCCTACGAGCAGTACTTC. Protein product: CASRRLTGRSSYEQYF. The chain joins TRBV11-2 to TRBJ2-7; perhaps TRBD1 as D (6 bases). Germline V gene lookup returns CDR1 SGHAT and CDR2 FQNNGV. Trimming took 6 bases from V and 0 from J, leaving 18 bases between them. CDR3 length: 16 amino acids.

The rearrangement joins TRBV5-4 to TRBJ2-3; maybe TRBD2 (5 bases). The CDR3 is made up of 15 amino acids. Germline V lookup: CDR1 SGHNT, CDR2 YYREEE (reference sequence). Trimming stripped 0 bases from V and 4 bases from J, with 12 bases between. CDR3 loop: CASSLVGGRADTQYF. The CDR3 coding sequence is TGTGCCAGCAGCTTGGTTGGAGGTCGGGCAGATACGCAGTATTTT.

The rearrangement links TRBV2 to TRBJ1-2; D not certain. The germline gives CDR1 SNHLY, CDR2 FYNNEI. The ends were cut back, 4 bases at V and 8 bases at J, with 11 bases in the middle. The CDR3 is made up of 12 amino acids. The CDR3 DNA sequence: TGTGCCAGCAGTGGGACTGCGGAAGGCTACACCTTC. Protein sequence: CASSGTAEGYTF.

This clone occurred once. The chain joins TRBV21-1 to TRBJ2-7. TRBV21-1 is marked as a pseudogene. There are 15 residues in the CDR3. As DNA, the CDR3 is TGTGCCAGCAGGATCCTACAGGAGAGGGCCTACGAGCAGTACTTC. This sequence encodes CASRILQERAYEQYF.

The chain employs TRBV7-9 and TRBJ1-2; 7 nucleotides align to TRBD1. CDR1 is SEHNR and CDR2 is FQNEAQ in the germline V gene (reference sequence). The V gene end was trimmed by 3 bases and the J gene end by 5 bases; junction bases not matched to a gene: 6. This CDR3 is built from 14 residues. The CDR3 is CASSFVGQLYGYTF. CDR3 DNA sequence: TGTGCCAGCAGCTTTGTGGGACAGCTATATGGCTACACCTTC.

The genes are TRBV20-1 and TRBJ2-3; the D gene is possibly TRBD2 (7 bases). CDR3 length: 11 residues. Trimming cost V 5 bases and J 7 bases, with 10 bases left between them. Germline assignment: CDR1 DFQATT and CDR2 SNEGSKA (reference sequence). The CDR3 here is CSAEGGYTQYF. CDR3 in DNA: TGCAGTGCTGAGGGGGGGTATACGCAGTATTTT.

The CDR3 DNA follows: TGTGCCAGTAGTCGGGAGCAAGAGACCCAGTACTTC. This translates into CASSREQETQYF. V gene TRBV19 combines with J gene TRBJ2-5, with D perhaps TRBD2 (6 bases). The germline V gene has CDR1 LNHDA and CDR2 SQIVND (reference sequence). The CDR3 contains 12 residues. V dropped 5 bases and J dropped 2 bases, with 6 bases sitting between them.

This chain links TRBV7-9 with TRBJ1-1; no reliable D call. V lost 5 bases, J lost 11 bases, and 18 bases lay in between. The length of the CDR3 is 13 residues. Germline lookup yields CDR1 SEHNR and CDR2 FQNEAQ (reference sequence). The CDR3 DNA is TGTGCCAGCAGCAGCCAGTGGGATGTACCGGCTTTCTTT. Translated, it gives CASSSQWDVPAFF.

This sequence joins TRBV2 and TRBJ2-7, with D maybe TRBD1 (6 bases). This CDR3 region has 12 residues. Germline V gene sequence: CDR1 SNHLY, CDR2 FYNNEI. Trimming removed 6 bases at V and 7 bases at J, with 13 bases between. This CDR3 is CASSSGAGEQYF. CDR3 DNA: TGTGCCAGCAGCTCAGGGGCTGGAGAGCAGTACTTC.

The V call is TRBV29-1, the J call TRBJ1-1, with 10 bases matching TRBD1. Trimming cost V 6 bases and J 5 bases; bases outside gene matches: 6. The CDR3 contains 13 residues. Germline V gene sequence: CDR1 SQVTM, CDR2 ANQGSEA. The CDR3 DNA sequence: TGCAGCGTCGACAGGGGGCGTGGGACTGAAGCTTTCTTT. Encoded protein: CSVDRGRGTEAFF. Full variable domain (rest looked up from reference TRBV29-1 and TRBJ1-1): SAVISQKPSRDICQRGTSLTIQCQVDSQVTMMFWYRQQPGQSLTLIATANQGSEATYESGFVIDKFPISRPNLTFSTLTVSNMSPEDSSIYLCSVDRGRGTEAFFGQGTRLTVV.

The rearrangement joins TRBV19 to TRBJ1-1; D gene uncertain. Germline CDR1 LNHDA, CDR2 SQIVND (reference sequence). V gave up 1 base and J gave up 1 base, with 7 bases separating them. This CDR3 contains 14 residues. In DNA form, the CDR3 reads TGTGCCAGTAGTATAGGGGCCGAGAACACTGAAGCTTTCTTT. Translated, it gives CASSIGAENTEAFF.

Only a few counts were recorded for this clone. V gene TRBV28 combines with J gene TRBJ1-5; D unresolved. V shed 6 bases and J shed 4 bases, with 19 bases lying between them. The CDR3 consists of 16 residues. From germline, CDR1 is MDHEN and CDR2 SYDVKM. The CDR3 protein is CASSKIGSGQNQPQHF. The CDR3 bases are TGTGCCAGCAGCAAGATCGGTAGCGGCCAAAATCAGCCCCAGCATTTT.

The chain joins TRBV5-1 to TRBJ1-4, with D unresolved. CDR3 length equals 16 residues. V was cut by 0 bases and J by 8 bases, with 17 bases left in between. Germline V CDR1 and CDR2: SGHRS, YFSETQ. In DNA, the CDR3 is TGCGCCAGCAGCTTGGGAGGGAGCCAGCTGAAAGAAAAACTGTTTTTT. Its translation: CASSLGGSQLKEKLFF.

This sequence joins TRBV9 and TRBJ2-3, with D tentatively TRBD2 (6 bases). This CDR3 is 15 amino acids long. CDR1 and CDR2 from the germline V gene are SGDLS and YYNGEE. Deletions cut 4 bases from V and 4 bases from J, with 16 bases between. This CDR3 reads CASSPRRGAPDTQYF. The CDR3 DNA reads as TGTGCCAGCAGCCCACGGAGGGGAGCCCCAGATACGCAGTATTTT.

The genes are TRBV9 and TRBJ1-2; the D is unclear. This CDR3 has 17 amino acids. Germline V gives CDR1 SGDLS, CDR2 YYNGEE. V was trimmed by 4 bases and J by 0 bases, leaving 19 bases between them. CDR3 sequence reads: CASSSPPELTSNYGYTF. CDR3 DNA: TGTGCCAGCAGCTCTCCCCCCGAACTTACCTCTAACTATGGCTACACCTTC.

As concerns this clone: The same CDR3 can be traced to other DNA sequences in this sample. V and J are TRBV19 and TRBJ2-7, with D possibly TRBD2 on 6 matching bases. The CDR3 sequence is 15 residues long. V lost 1 base and J lost 3, with 13 bases in between. CDR1 is LNHDA and CDR2 is SQIVND in the germline V gene (reference sequence). CDR3 in amino acids: CASSIGQGGFYEQYF. DNA of the CDR3: TGTGCCAGTAGTATAGGGCAGGGAGGATTCTACGAGCAGTACTTC.

This rearrangement joins TRBV23-1 to TRBJ2-7; D uncertain. TRBV23-1 falls under the ORF class, with uncertain function. The CDR3 runs 14 residues. V shed 0 bases and J shed 3 bases, with 9 bases lying between them. CDR3 nucleotides: TGCGCCAGCAGTCAATCCGGCCGTGGCTACGAGCAGTACTTC. Residues: CASSQSGRGYEQYF.